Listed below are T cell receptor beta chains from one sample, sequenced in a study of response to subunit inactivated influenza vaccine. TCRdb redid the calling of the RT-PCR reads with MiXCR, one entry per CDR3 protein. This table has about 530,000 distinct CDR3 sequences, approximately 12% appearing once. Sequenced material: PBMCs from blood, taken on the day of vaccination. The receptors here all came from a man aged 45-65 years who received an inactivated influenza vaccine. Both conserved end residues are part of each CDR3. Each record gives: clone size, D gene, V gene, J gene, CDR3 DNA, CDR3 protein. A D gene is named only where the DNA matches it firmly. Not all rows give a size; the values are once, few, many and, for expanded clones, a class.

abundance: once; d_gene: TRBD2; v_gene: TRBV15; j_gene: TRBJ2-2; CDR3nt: TGTGCCACCAGCAGAGTTCGGGGGGTTAACACCGGGGAGCTGTTTTTT; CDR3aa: CATSRVRGVNTGELFF
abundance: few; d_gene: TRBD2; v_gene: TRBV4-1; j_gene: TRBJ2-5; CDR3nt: TGCGCCAGCAGCCACATACTAGCGGGGGCCGCCTTTGACGGGCCCTCTGGGGCCCAGTACTTC; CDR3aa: CASSHILAGAAFDGPSGAQYF
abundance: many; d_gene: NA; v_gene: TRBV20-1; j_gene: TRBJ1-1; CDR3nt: TGCAGTGCTAGAGTTGGGGGCGTGAACACTGAAGCTTTCTTT; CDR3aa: CSARVGGVNTEAFF
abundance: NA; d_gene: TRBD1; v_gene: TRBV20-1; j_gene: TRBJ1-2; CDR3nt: TGCAGTGCTAATCTTCAATTGAGACAGGGGACCTCTAACTATGGCTACACCTTC; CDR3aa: CSANLQLRQGTSNYGYTF
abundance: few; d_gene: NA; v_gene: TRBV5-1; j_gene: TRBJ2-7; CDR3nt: TGCGCCAGCAGCTTGGTGCGCGGAGCAGAAACCTACGAGCAGTACTTC; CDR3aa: CASSLVRGAETYEQYF
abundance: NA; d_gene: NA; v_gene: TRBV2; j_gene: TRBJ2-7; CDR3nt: TGTGCCAGCAGTGAAGCGGCGGTCTCCTACGAGCAGTACTTC; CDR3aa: CASSEAAVSYEQYF
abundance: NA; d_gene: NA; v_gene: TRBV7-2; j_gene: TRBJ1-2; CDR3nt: TGTGCCAGCAGCTTAGCGCGAACAGGGAGTGGCTACACCTTC; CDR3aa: CASSLARTGSGYTF
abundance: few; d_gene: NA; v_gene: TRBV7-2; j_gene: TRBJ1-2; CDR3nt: TGTGCCAGCAGCCCGACCCGCGTACAGGGCAGCGGCTATGGCTACACCTTC; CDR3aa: CASSPTRVQGSGYGYTF
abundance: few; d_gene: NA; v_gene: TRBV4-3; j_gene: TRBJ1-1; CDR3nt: TGCGCCAGCAGCTACCAGGCGATGGGAGGAACCGAAGCTTTCTTT; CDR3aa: CASSYQAMGGTEAFF
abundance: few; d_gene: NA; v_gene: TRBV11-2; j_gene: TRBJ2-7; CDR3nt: TGTGCCAGCAGCTTAGCTGGGACACTCACCAGCTACTTC; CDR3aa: CASSLAGTLTSYF
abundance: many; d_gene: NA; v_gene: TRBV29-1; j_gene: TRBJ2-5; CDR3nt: TGCAGCGGGTGGGCCAGCCCCGGGGAGACCCAGTACTTC; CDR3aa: CSGWASPGETQYF
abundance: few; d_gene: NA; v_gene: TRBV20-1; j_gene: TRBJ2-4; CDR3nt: TGCAGTGCCCCGGAGGAGGGGGCGCTGGCCAAAAACATTCAGTACTTC; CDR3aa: CSAPEEGALAKNIQYF
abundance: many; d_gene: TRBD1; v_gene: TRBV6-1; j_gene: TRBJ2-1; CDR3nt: TGTGCCAGCAGTGTGGACAGGGGGCCTGATGAGCAGTTCTTC; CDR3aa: CASSVDRGPDEQFF
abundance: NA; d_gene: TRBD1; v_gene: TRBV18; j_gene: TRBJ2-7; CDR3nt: TGTGCCAGCTCACCAGGGACAGGGGGCCCGTACGAGCAGTACTTC; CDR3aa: CASSPGTGGPYEQYF
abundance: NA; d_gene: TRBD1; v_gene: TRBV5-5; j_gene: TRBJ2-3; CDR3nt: TGTGCCAGCAGGATAAAAACAGGGGGCACCCCCGATACGCAGTATTTT; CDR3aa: CASRIKTGGTPDTQYF
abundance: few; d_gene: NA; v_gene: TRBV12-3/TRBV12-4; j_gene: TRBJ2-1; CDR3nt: TGTGCCAGCACCGACAGTACCTACAATGAGCAGTTCTTC; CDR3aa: CASTDSTYNEQFF
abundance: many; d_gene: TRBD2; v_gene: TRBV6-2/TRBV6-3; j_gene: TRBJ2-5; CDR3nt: TGTGCCAGCAGTTACTCCACCGGGACTAGCGAAGAGACCCAGTACTTC; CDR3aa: CASSYSTGTSEETQYF
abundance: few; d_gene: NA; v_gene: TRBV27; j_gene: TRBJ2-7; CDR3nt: TGTGCCAGCAGTTTCTTAAGATCCTACGAGCAGTACTTC; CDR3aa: CASSFLRSYEQYF
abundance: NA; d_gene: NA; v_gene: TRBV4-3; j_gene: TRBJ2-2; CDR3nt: TGCGCCAGCAGCCAAGAAGTGAGGGTTTGGGCCGGGGAGCTGTTTTTT; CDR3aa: CASSQEVRVWAGELFF
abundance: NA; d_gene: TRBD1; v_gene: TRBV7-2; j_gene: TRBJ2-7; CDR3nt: TGTGCCAGCAGCCCCGGGACAGGCCCACACTACGAGCAGTACTTC; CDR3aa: CASSPGTGPHYEQYF
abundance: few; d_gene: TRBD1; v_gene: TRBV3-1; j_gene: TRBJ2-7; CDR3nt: TGTGCCAGCAGCAACGGACAGGTTGGATACGAGCAGTACTTC; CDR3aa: CASSNGQVGYEQYF
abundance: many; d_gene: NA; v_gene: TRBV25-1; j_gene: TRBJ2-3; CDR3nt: TGTGCCAGCAGTGCCCCAGATACGCAGTATTTT; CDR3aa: CASSAPDTQYF
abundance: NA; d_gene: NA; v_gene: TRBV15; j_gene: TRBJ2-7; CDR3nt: TGTGCCACCAGCAGAGAGAGGGCACAGGGTAATTCCTACGAGCAGTACTTC; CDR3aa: CATSRERAQGNSYEQYF
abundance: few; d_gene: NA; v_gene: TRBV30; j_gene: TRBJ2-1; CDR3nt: TGTGCCTCTCGTCAAGGACAGAGCTCCTACAATGAGCAGTTCTTC; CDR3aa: CASRQGQSSYNEQFF
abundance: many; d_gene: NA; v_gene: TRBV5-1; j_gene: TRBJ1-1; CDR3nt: TGCGCCAGCAGCTTGAGCGGATACACTGAAGCTTTCTTT; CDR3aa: CASSLSGYTEAFF
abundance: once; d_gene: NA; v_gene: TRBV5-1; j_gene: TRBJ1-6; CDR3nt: TGCGCCAGCAGCTTGGATGGGGGCAATTCACCCCTCCACTTT; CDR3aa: CASSLDGGNSPLHF
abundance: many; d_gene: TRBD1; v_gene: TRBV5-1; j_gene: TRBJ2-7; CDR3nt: TGCGCCAGCAGCCTAACCGGGACAGGGTACTCCTACGAGCAGTACTTC; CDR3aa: CASSLTGTGYSYEQYF
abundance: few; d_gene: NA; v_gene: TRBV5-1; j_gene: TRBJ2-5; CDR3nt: TGCGCCAGCAGCCAAGGGGCAGCTCGGGAGACCCAGTACTTC; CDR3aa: CASSQGAARETQYF
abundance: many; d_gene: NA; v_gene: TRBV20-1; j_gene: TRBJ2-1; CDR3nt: TGCAGTGGTCTCAGGGGTTCCAATGAGCAGTTCTTC; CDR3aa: CSGLRGSNEQFF
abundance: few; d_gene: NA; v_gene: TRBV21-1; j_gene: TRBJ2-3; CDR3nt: TGTGCCAGCAGCAAGCTCCGGGACTTTCGCACAGATACGCAGTATTTT; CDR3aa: CASSKLRDFRTDTQYF
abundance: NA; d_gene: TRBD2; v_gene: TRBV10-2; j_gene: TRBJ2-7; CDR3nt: TGCGCCAGCAGTGTAACTAGCGGGGGGGTGTCCGAGCAGTACTTC; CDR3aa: CASSVTSGGVSEQYF
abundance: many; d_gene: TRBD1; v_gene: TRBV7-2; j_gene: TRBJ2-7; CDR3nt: TGTGCCAGCAGCTTATTGTCAGGGACAGTTTACGAGCAGTACTTC; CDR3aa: CASSLLSGTVYEQYF
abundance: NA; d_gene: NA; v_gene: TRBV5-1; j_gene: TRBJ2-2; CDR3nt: TGCGCCAGCAGCCAAGGGACCAGTACTGGGGAGCTGTTTTTT; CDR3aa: CASSQGTSTGELFF
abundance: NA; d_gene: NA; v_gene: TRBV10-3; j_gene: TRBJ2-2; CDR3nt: TGTGCCATACAGGGTTCAATGCGGACCGGGGAGCTGTTTTTT; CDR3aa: CAIQGSMRTGELFF
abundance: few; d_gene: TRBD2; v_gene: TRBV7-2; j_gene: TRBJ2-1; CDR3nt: TGTGCCAGCAGCACACAACTAGCGGGGGGCAATGAGCAGTTCTTC; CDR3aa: CASSTQLAGGNEQFF
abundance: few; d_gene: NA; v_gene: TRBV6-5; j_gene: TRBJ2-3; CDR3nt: TGTGCCAGCAGTTACTCGAGGGTGAGAGATACGCAGTATTTT; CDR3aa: CASSYSRVRDTQYF
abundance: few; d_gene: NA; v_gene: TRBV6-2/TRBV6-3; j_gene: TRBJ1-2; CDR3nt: TGTGCCAGCAGTTATACGGCGGGGTATGTCTATGGCTACACCTTC; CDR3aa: CASSYTAGYVYGYTF
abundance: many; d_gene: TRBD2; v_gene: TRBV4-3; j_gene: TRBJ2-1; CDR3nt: TGCGCCAGCAGCCAAGAGGTAGCGGGAGGGGTTTTCGATGAGCAGTTCTTC; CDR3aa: CASSQEVAGGVFDEQFF
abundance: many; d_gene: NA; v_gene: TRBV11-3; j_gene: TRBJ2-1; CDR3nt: TGTGCCAGCAGCGGGAGGTGGGGGGGCAACGATGAGCAGTTCTTC; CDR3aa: CASSGRWGGNDEQFF
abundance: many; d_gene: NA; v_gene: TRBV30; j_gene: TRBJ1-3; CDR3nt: TGTGCCTGGAGTAGGCCTGGAAACACCATATATTTT; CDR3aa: CAWSRPGNTIYF
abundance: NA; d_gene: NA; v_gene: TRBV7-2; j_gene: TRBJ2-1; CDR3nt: TGTGCCAGCAGCTTAGGGGGAATTTCCTACAATGAGCAGTTCTTC; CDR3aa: CASSLGGISYNEQFF
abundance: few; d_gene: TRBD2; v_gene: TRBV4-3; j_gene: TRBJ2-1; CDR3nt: TGCGCCAGCAGCCAGGAGGGACTAGCGGGGTATAATGAGCAGTTCTTC; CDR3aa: CASSQEGLAGYNEQFF
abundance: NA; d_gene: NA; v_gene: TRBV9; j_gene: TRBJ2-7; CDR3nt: TGTGCCAGCAGCGCCCGGATGGGGGGCTACGAGCAGTACTTC; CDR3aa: CASSARMGGYEQYF
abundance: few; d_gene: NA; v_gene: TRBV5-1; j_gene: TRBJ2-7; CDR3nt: TGCGCCAGCAGCTTTTCCAGAAACTACGAGCAGTACTTC; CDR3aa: CASSFSRNYEQYF
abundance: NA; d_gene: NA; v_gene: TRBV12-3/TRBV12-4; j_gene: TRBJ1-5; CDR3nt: TGTGCCAGCAGTTTGAACCGACTGGGCAATCAGCCCCAGCATTTT; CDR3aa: CASSLNRLGNQPQHF
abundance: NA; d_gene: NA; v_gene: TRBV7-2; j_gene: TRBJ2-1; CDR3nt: TGTGCCAGCAGCTCTTGGCCGGGACTGATCTACAATGAGCAGTTCTTC; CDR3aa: CASSSWPGLIYNEQFF
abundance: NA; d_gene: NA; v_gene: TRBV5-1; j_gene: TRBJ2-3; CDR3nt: TGCGCCAGCAGCCCAGCGGCCCGCCGCACAGATACGCAGTATTTT; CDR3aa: CASSPAARRTDTQYF
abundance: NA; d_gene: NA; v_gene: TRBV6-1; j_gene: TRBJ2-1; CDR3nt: TGTGCCAGCGCGGGACTTTACAATGAGCAGTTCTTC; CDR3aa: CASAGLYNEQFF
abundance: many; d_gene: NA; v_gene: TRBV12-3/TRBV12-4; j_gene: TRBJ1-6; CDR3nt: TGTGCCAGCAGTTTTCGACAGAATAATTCACCCCTCCACTTT; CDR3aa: CASSFRQNNSPLHF
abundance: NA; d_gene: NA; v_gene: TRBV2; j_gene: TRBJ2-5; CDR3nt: TGTGCCAGCAGTGAATCCTACAGGGTTCAAGAGACCCAGTACTTC; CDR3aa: CASSESYRVQETQYF
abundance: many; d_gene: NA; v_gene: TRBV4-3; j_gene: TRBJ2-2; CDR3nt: TGCGCCAGCAGCCAAGGAGGGCAAACCGGGGAGCTGTTTTTT; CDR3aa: CASSQGGQTGELFF
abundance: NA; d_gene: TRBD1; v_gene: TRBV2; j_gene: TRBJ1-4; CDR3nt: TGTGCCAGCAGTGACCAGCGACAGGGGGCAAAACTGTTTTTT; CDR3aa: CASSDQRQGAKLFF
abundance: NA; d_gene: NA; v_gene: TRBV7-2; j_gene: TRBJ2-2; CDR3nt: TGTGCCAGCAGCCCTTATGGGGGTGGGAACACCGGGGAGCTGTTTTTT; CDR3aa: CASSPYGGGNTGELFF
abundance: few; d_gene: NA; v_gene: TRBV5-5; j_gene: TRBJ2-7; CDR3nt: TGTGCCAGCAGCCGTAGCGCAGCGCAGTACTTC; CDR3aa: CASSRSAAQYF
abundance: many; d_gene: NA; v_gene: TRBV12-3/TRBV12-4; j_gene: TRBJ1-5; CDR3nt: TGTGCCAGCAGTCTTACAGGGAATAGCAATCAGCCCCAGCATTTT; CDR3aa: CASSLTGNSNQPQHF
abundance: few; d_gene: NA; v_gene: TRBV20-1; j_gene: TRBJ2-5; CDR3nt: TGCAGTGCTATCGTTGGAGAGACCCAGTACTTC; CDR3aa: CSAIVGETQYF
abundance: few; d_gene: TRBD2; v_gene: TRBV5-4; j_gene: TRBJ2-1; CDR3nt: TGTGCCAGCAGCTGGGGACTAGCGGGGGTGTACAATGAGCAGTTCTTC; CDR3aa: CASSWGLAGVYNEQFF